This T cell receptor beta chain came from a study of control samples from healthy donors and cancer patients. Sequencing used immunoSEQ multiplex PCR; TCRdb keeps in-frame clones, though not all of them. The sample lists 200,000 or so clones; roughly 94% were seen once. The CDR3 runs to 13 residues. Germline V gene data show CDR1 as PRHDT and CDR2 as FYEKMQ (reference sequence). V was trimmed by 3 bases and J by 2 bases, leaving 7 bases between them. This TCR derives from a man between 45 and 60 years old in good health. The chain carries TRBV13 and TRBJ1-2, with D tentatively TRBD1 (5 bases). Sequenced sample: blood. The CDR3 bases are TGTGCCAGCAGCTTCGGGGCCAACTATGGCTACACCTTC. It specifies CASSFGANYGYTF. The variable domain in full, completed from reference TRBV13 and TRBJ1-2, reads AAGVIQSPRHLIKEKRETATLKCYPIPRHDTVYWYQQGPGQDPQFLISFYEKMQSDKGSIPDRFSAQQFSDYHSELNMSSLELGDSALYFCASSFGANYGYTFGSGTRLTVV.